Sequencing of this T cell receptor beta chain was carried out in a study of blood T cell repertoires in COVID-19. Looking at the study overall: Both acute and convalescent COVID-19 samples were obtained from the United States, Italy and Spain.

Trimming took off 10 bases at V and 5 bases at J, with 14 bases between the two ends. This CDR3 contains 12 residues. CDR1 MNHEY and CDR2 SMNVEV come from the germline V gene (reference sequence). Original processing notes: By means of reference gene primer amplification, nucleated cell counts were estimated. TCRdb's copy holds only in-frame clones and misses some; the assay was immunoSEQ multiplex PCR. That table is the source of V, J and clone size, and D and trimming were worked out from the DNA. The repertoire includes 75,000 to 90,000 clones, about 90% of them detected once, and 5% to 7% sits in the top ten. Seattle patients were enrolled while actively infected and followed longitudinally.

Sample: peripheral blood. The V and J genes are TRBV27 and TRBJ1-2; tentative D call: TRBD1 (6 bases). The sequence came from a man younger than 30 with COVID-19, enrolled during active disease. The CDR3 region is CAIYRVGYGYTF. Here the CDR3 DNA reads TGTGCCATATACAGGGTAGGGTATGGCTACACCTTC.